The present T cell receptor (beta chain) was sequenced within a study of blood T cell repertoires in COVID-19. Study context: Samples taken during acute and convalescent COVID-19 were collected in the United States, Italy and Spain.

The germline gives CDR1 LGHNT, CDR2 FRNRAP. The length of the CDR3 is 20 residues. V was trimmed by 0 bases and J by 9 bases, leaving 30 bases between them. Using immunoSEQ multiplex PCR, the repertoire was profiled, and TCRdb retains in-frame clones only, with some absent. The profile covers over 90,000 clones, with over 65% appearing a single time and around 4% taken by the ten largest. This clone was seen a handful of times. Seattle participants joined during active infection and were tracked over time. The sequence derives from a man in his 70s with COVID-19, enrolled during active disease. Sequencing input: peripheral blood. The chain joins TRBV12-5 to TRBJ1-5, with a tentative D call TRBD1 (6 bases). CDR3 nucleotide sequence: TGTGCTAGTGGTTTGGTACGAAATCCCCGAGACAGGATATGGCGTTCGCCCCAGCATTTT. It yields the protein CASGLVRNPRDRIWRSPQHF.